Detailed here is one TCR beta chain. Antigen specificity is unknown. The CDR3 extends over 14 amino acids. V was cut by 3 bases and J by 6 bases, with 13 bases left in between. Data came from immunoSEQ multiplex PCR; TCRdb stores just in-frame clones and leaves some out. The sample records 150,000 to 200,000 clones, around nine tenths being singletons. These data originate in a study of cytotoxic CD8 clonotypes in ibrutinib-treated CLL. Background on the study: Partial response was seen in around 24 patients and complete response in 2; after median about 70 months, about 15 stayed remitted, some twelve progressed. The response samples were taken once patients had been treated for a median of approximately 12 months, range 6 to 36. General study results and limits: The times at which samples were taken varied between sustained-remission and progressing patients. Rare overall, public clonotypes shrank or held steady under therapy.

The source of this sequence is a human donor with chronic lymphocytic leukemia. This sample comprised PBMCs, obtained at disease progression, from a patient treated with ibrutinib. This sequence joins TRBV5-3 and TRBJ2-1; D unclear. TRBV5-3 is labeled an ORF, and its function is uncertain. CDR3 nucleotide sequence: TGTGCCAGAAGCTGGGGATCCGCCCTCAATGAGCAGTTCTTC. It yields the protein CARSWGSALNEQFF.